These 27 T cell receptor beta chains came from one sample sequenced in a study of identifying expanded T cells in peripheral blood. Assay: immunoSEQ multiplex PCR; the TCRdb copy retains only in-frame clones and omits some. The repertoire consists of about 130,000 clones, with 86% occurring once and the leading ten covering approximately 8%. Sequenced: blood. Source of these receptors: a person aged 18 to 70 in good health.

As to this clone: At one boundary the junction diverges from the germline segment, which might be a read error. V and J are TRBV4-3 and TRBJ2-7; D is perhaps TRBD1 (5 bases). The CDR3 loop spans 11 amino acids. Germline assignment: CDR1 LGHNA and CDR2 YSLEER. The CDR3 protein is CASSQQDRQSF. The DNA of the CDR3 is TGCGCCAGCAGCCAACAGGACCGACAGTCCTTC.

J is TRBJ1-3 and V is TRBV5-6; TRBD1 might be the D (6 bases). The CDR3 runs to 15 residues. Germline CDR1 SGHDT, CDR2 YYEEEE. V gave up 3 bases and J gave up 8 bases, with 18 bases separating them. The CDR3, as DNA: TGTGCCAGCAGCTCTTACAGGGCGGGGCCTGACACCATATATTTT. Its translation is CASSSYRAGPDTIYF.

The CDR3 loop reads CASSLLGTGELFF. The CDR3 nucleotides read TGCGCCAGCAGCTTGCTGGGGACCGGGGAGCTGTTTTTT. This sequence joins TRBV5-1 and TRBJ2-2, with D unclear. The CDR3 is 13 residues long. CDR1 is SGHRS and CDR2 is YFSETQ in the germline V gene. With 1 base removed from V and 5 bases from J, the gap between germline ends came to 6 bases.

The genes are TRBV6-5 and TRBJ2-7, with 7 nucleotides matching TRBD1. V lost 4 bases and J lost 3; bases outside the gene matches: 6. Germline V gene data show CDR1 as MNHEY and CDR2 as SVGAGI. CDR3 length equals 14 residues. CDR3 protein: CASSWGQLSYEQYF. The DNA for the CDR3 is TGTGCCAGCAGTTGGGGACAGCTTAGCTACGAGCAGTACTTC.

CDR3 amino acids: CASSGSLAGVGNEQFF. The DNA for the CDR3 is TGTGCCAGCAGTGGGAGCCTAGCGGGAGTAGGTAATGAGCAGTTCTTC. This chain links TRBV25-1 with TRBJ2-1, with 10 positions matching TRBD2. Trimming removed 4 bases from V and 7 bases from J; junction bases left unmatched: 10. The CDR3 is made up of 16 amino acids. CDR1 MGHDK and CDR2 SYGVNS come from the germline V gene.

The rearrangement joins TRBV2 to TRBJ2-7; D uncertain. The length of the CDR3 is 11 residues. Deletions cut 9 bases from V and 2 bases from J, with 8 bases between. CDR1 SNHLY and CDR2 FYNNEI come from the germline V gene. CDR3 sequence reads: CASGVTYEQYF. For the CDR3, the DNA is TGTGCCAGTGGGGTAACCTACGAGCAGTACTTC.

The chain joins TRBV9 to TRBJ1-3; D uncertain. Between the trimmed V and J ends, which lost 0 bases and 0 bases, there was a span of 7 bases. Germline CDR1 is SGDLS and CDR2 is YYNGEE. This CDR3 spans 15 amino acids. DNA of the CDR3: TGTGCCAGCAGCGTAGGAAGTTTCTCTGGAAACACCATATATTTT. Encoded protein: CASSVGSFSGNTIYF.

Details on this clone: Other nucleotide sequences from this sample produce the same CDR3. CDR3 region: CASSPRQGQETQYF. The CDR3, as DNA: TGTGCCAGCTCACCAAGACAGGGGCAAGAGACCCAGTACTTC. V gene TRBV18 combines with J gene TRBJ2-5; 8 bases are shared with TRBD1. Germline V CDR1 and CDR2: KGHSH, LQKENI. The CDR3 runs to 14 residues. V was clipped by 2 bases and J by 2 bases; unmatched bases: 1.

J is TRBJ1-2 and V is TRBV19, with a weak D call TRBD1 (6 bases). The CDR3 runs 12 residues. The germline gives CDR1 LNHDA, CDR2 SQIVND (reference sequence). Trimming took off 9 bases at V and 8 bases at J, with 16 bases between the two ends. CDR3 coding DNA: TGTGCCAGCCAAGGACAGCGCGGGGGCTACACCTTC. It codes for CASQGQRGGYTF.

J is TRBJ2-2 and V is TRBV6-5; the match to TRBD1 covers 8 bases. The CDR3 covers 14 residues. Per the germline V gene, CDR1 is MNHEY and CDR2 is SVGAGI. V shed 6 bases, J shed 5 bases, and the junction held 5 bases outside the gene matches. The CDR3 nucleotides read TGTGCCAGCAGGACAGGGGCGAGTACCGGGGAGCTGTTTTTT. Its translation: CASRTGASTGELFF.

This clone has a count of ten or more. The V call is TRBV6-1, the J call TRBJ1-2; 8 bases line up with TRBD1. V was clipped by 3 bases and J by 5 bases; unmatched bases: 2. Germline V gene data show CDR1 as MNHNS and CDR2 as SASEGT. The CDR3 has 13 amino acids. The CDR3 nucleotides are TGTGCCAGCAGTGACCGGACAGGGTATGGCTACACCTTC. It is translated as CASSDRTGYGYTF.

This chain connects TRBV14 to TRBJ2-7, with D possibly being TRBD1 (5 bases). There are 14 residues in the CDR3. V was clipped by 8 bases and J by 4 bases, with 18 bases between them. Per germline, CDR1 SGHDN and CDR2 FVKESK. The CDR3 sequence: CASSSWGVEYEQYF. In DNA, the CDR3 is TGTGCCAGCTCGTCATGGGGCGTCGAATACGAGCAGTACTTC.

The J gene is TRBJ1-1, the V gene TRBV19, with D uncertain. The CDR3 sequence is 13 residues long. CDR1 is LNHDA, CDR2 SQIVND, per germline (reference sequence). DNA for the CDR3: TGTGCATCAAGTTCCGTGATGAACACTGAAGCTTTCTTT. Encoded protein: CASSSVMNTEAFF.

The chain employs TRBV2 and TRBJ2-2; the D is unclear. Germline CDR1 SNHLY, CDR2 FYNNEI. This CDR3 spans 13 amino acids. Trimming pared 4 bases from V and 3 bases from J, leaving 6 bases between. CDR3 bases: TGTGCCAGCAGTGTTGGGTACACCGGGGAGCTGTTTTTT. This codes for CASSVGYTGELFF.

The chain has TRBV4-2 and TRBJ2-7; a possible D gene is TRBD2 (6 bases). CDR1 is LGHNA, CDR2 YNFKEQ, per germline. The V gene lost 4 bases and the J gene lost 3 bases, with 10 bases spanning the gap. This CDR3 has 13 amino acids. The CDR3 is CASSRLVGYEQYF. DNA for the CDR3: TGTGCCAGCAGCCGACTAGTTGGCTACGAGCAGTACTTC.

V gene TRBV5-1 combines with J gene TRBJ2-2; perhaps TRBD2 as D (6 bases). Germline V gene sequence: CDR1 SGHRS, CDR2 YFSETQ. V lost 4 bases and J 4 bases, leaving 26 bases between the germline ends. There are 19 residues in the CDR3. CDR3 sequence (DNA): TGCGCCAGCAGCCCTGACTCCCTTGGAAGCGGAGGGTTCACCGGGGAGCTGTTTTTT. This codes for CASSPDSLGSGGFTGELFF.

The chain has TRBV7-9 and TRBJ1-4; the D is unclear. The CDR3 has 13 amino acids. CDR1 is SEHNR and CDR2 is FQNEAQ in the germline V gene (reference sequence). The ends were cut back, 7 bases at V and 6 bases at J, with 12 bases in the middle. CDR3 sequence: CASNLGVDEKLFF. Written as DNA, the CDR3 is TGTGCCAGCAACCTTGGGGTGGATGAAAAACTGTTTTTT.

The CDR3 reads CASRDRDMDTQYF. CDR3 nucleotide sequence: TGTGCCAGCAGGGACAGGGATATGGATACGCAGTATTTT. The chain carries TRBV6-6 and TRBJ2-3; 8 bases are a match to TRBD1. The CDR3 covers 13 residues. Germline V gene lookup returns CDR1 MNHNY and CDR2 SVGAGI (reference sequence). The ends lost 6 bases at V and 6 bases at J; junction bases unmatched: 5.

This clone is a singleton in its sample. The chain is built from TRBV4-2 and TRBJ2-7; 9 bases map to TRBD1. The V and J ends lost 4 bases and 2 bases, in that order; junction bases with no gene match: 12. The CDR3 loop spans 17 amino acids. CDR1 is LGHNA, CDR2 YNFKEQ, per germline. The CDR3 sequence: CASSRILPGTGPYEQYF. The CDR3 DNA reads TGTGCCAGCAGCCGGATCCTCCCCGGGACAGGGCCCTACGAGCAGTACTTC.

This sequence joins TRBV6-4 and TRBJ1-1; 10 nucleotides line up with TRBD1. Per the germline V gene, CDR1 is MRHNA and CDR2 is SNTAGT. CDR3 length equals 14 residues. The V segment lost 0 bases and the J segment 11 bases; nucleotides outside the gene matches: 6. CDR3: CASSDSETGGFAFF. The DNA for the CDR3 is TGTGCCAGCAGTGACTCTGAGACAGGGGGCTTCGCTTTCTTT.

This clone was seen a handful of times. The chain links TRBV7-6 to TRBJ2-7, with 9 bases matching TRBD1. Germline V gives CDR1 SGHVS, CDR2 FNYEAQ. V lost 6 bases to trimming and J lost 6 bases; unmatched junction nucleotides: 12. The CDR3 spans 15 residues. CDR3 amino acids: CASSLGDREISEQYF. The CDR3 bases are TGTGCCAGCAGTCTCGGGGACAGGGAGATTAGCGAGCAGTACTTC. Combining the CDR3 with reference TRBV7-6 and TRBJ2-7 gives the whole variable domain GAGVSQSPRYKVTKRGQDVALRCDPISGHVSLYWYRQALGQGPEFLTYFNYEAQQDKSGLPNDRFSAERPEGSISTLTIQRTEQRDSAMYRCASSLGDREISEQYFGPGTRLTVT.

The chain recombines TRBV6-6 with TRBJ1-1, with D unresolved. V was shortened by 2 bases and J by 8 bases, with 15 bases between the two germline ends. This CDR3 spans 14 amino acids. Per the germline V gene, CDR1 is MNHNY and CDR2 is SVGAGI (reference sequence). The CDR3 loop is CASSYSDRKGEAFF. In DNA, the CDR3 is TGTGCCAGCAGTTACAGTGATCGGAAGGGAGAAGCTTTCTTT.

This sequence joins TRBV28 and TRBJ1-2; 7 bases fit TRBD1. With 3 bases clipped from V and 2 bases from J, the junction kept 12 bases outside the gene matches. The germline V gene encodes CDR1 MDHEN and CDR2 SYDVKM. This CDR3 is 17 amino acids long. The DNA for the CDR3 is TGTGCCAGCAGTTTGGGGGGAGAGGGACAGAGAAACTATGGCTACACCTTC. Its protein product is CASSLGGEGQRNYGYTF.

The CDR3 DNA follows: TGCAGCGTTGAAGATCTGCTGTTGGCTTTCTTT. Translated, it gives CSVEDLLLAFF. The gene calls are TRBV29-1 and TRBJ1-1; D is unclear. This CDR3 has 11 residues. Germline CDR1 and CDR2: SQVTM and ANQGSEA. The germline V and J ends were trimmed by 0 bases and 11 bases, with 10 bases remaining between them.

V and J are TRBV10-2 and TRBJ1-3; D is ambiguous. CDR3 length: 15 amino acids. Germline CDR1 WSHSY, CDR2 SAAADI. V lost 1 base and J lost 2, with 9 bases in between. This CDR3 is CASSEYDGAGNTIYF. CDR3 sequence (DNA): TGCGCCAGCAGTGAGTATGACGGAGCTGGAAACACCATATATTTT.

In its sample, this clone was seen once. The J gene is TRBJ1-4, the V gene TRBV19, with unresolved D. Germline V CDR1 and CDR2: LNHDA, SQIVND (reference sequence). The CDR3 sequence is 12 residues long. Trimming cost V 5 bases and J 5 bases, with 6 bases left between them. CDR3 protein: CASSPQNEKLFF. The DNA for the CDR3 is TGTGCCAGTAGTCCCCAAAATGAAAAACTGTTTTTT.

The gene calls are TRBV7-3 and TRBJ2-1, with 11 nucleotides matching TRBD2. Losses at the gene ends were 5 bases for V and 8 bases for J; bases not matched to a gene: 8. The CDR3 length is 15 residues. Looked up from germline, CDR1 is SGHTA and CDR2 is FQGTGA. CDR3 sequence: CASSRAGLAVHEQFF. The CDR3 region has the DNA TGTGCCAGCAGCCGGGCGGGACTAGCGGTTCATGAGCAGTTCTTC.